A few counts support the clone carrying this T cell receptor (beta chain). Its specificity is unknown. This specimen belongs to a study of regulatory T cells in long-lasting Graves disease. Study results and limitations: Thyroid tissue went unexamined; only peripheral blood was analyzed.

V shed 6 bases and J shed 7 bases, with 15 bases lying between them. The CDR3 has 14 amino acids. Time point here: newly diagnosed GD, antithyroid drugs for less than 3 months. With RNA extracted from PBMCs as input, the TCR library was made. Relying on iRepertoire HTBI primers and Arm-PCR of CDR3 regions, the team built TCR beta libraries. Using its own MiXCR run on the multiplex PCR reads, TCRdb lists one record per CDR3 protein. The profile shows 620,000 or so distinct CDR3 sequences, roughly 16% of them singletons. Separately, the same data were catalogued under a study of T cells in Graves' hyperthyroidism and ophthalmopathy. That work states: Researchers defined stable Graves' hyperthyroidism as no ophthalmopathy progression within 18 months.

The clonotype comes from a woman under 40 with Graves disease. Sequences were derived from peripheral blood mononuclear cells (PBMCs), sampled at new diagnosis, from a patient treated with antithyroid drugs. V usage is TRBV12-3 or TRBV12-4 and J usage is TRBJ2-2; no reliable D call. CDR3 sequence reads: CASSQAWVGGELFF. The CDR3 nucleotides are TGTGCCAGCAGCCAAGCTTGGGTGGGCGGGGAGCTGTTTTTT.